The rows below give T cell receptor beta chains drawn from one sample of a study of blood T cells in healthy people across ages. TCRdb fed the 5' RACE reads into MiXCR, producing one record per CDR3 protein. This sample has more than 1,400,000 distinct CDR3 sequences, with 42% found just once. Sequences were obtained from blood. Receptors were obtained from a woman aged 18-29 years in good health. CDR3s include the opening cysteine and the closing phenylalanine or tryptophan. D genes are given only for firm matches. Size is omitted from some rows. Given values are once, few, many or a class for expanded clones.

size,V,J,D,DNA,CDR3
.,TRBV12-3/TRBV12-4,TRBJ2-7,TRBD2,TGTGCCAGCAGCCCAACGGGGACTAGCGGGAGAAAAAGATACGAGCAGTACTTC,CASSPTGTSGRKRYEQYF
.,TRBV12-3/TRBV12-4,TRBJ2-4,TRBD2,TGTGCCAGCAACCTAGCGGGGGCCGTAGACATTCAGTACTTC,CASNLAGAVDIQYF
few,TRBV6-1,TRBJ2-1,.,TGTGCCAGCAGTCAGCAGGGCCCCATCAATGAGCAGTTCTTC,CASSQQGPINEQFF
.,TRBV11-2,TRBJ2-5,TRBD2,TGTGCCAGCAACTTGCTTGGGGGAGGGTACCAAGAGACCCAGTACTTC,CASNLLGGGYQETQYF
few,TRBV20-1,TRBJ2-3,.,TGCAGTGCTAGATCTTATGGAGGAGGCGCAGATACGCAGTATTTT,CSARSYGGGADTQYF
.,TRBV4-2,TRBJ2-7,.,TGTGCCAGCAGCCAAGATTCGGCGCCTTCCTACGAGCAGTACTTC,CASSQDSAPSYEQYF
few,TRBV7-9,TRBJ1-6,.,TGTGCTGGGGGAAGGGAGGGTTTGAGTTCACCCCTCCACTTT,CAGGREGLSSPLHF
.,TRBV20-1,TRBJ2-7,.,TGCAGTGCTAGAAAACCGGGAGAAGGCTACGAGCAGTACTTC,CSARKPGEGYEQYF
few,TRBV29-1,TRBJ2-1,.,TGCAGCGTGTCAGGGGGGGATGAGCCGTTCTTC,CSVSGGDEPFF
few,TRBV7-3,TRBJ1-1,.,TGTGCCAGCAGCTTGGGAATTGACACTGAAGCTTTCTTT,CASSLGIDTEAFF
.,TRBV4-1,TRBJ2-3,.,TGCGCCAGCAGCCAGGGGGAAAGACAGCCCCAGTATTTT,CASSQGERQPQYF
.,TRBV12-3/TRBV12-4,TRBJ2-4,TRBD1,TGTGCCAGCAGTCCTGAACAGGGGGCTAAGTACTTC,CASSPEQGAKYF
many,TRBV5-1,TRBJ2-5,.,TGCGCCAGCAGCTTGTGGGAACAAGAGACCCAGTACTTC,CASSLWEQETQYF
.,TRBV24-1,TRBJ2-1,TRBD2,TGTGCCACCAGTGAGCCGCCTTCTAGCGGGATCTCCTACAATGAGCAGTTCTTC,CATSEPPSSGISYNEQFF
few,TRBV12-5,TRBJ2-1,.,TGTGCTAGTGGTTTGGCTTACAATGAGCAGTTCTTC,CASGLAYNEQFF
.,TRBV20-1,TRBJ2-7,TRBD1,TGCAGTGTGGAAGGGGGCTTAAGCTACGGGCAGTACTTC,CSVEGGLSYGQYF
.,TRBV28,TRBJ2-5,TRBD1,TGTGCCAGCAGCCGAGACTCCGACAGGGGAGAGACCCAGTACTTC,CASSRDSDRGETQYF
.,TRBV6-6,TRBJ2-3,TRBD2,TGTGCCAGCAGTTACCCGGGGAGGGTAAGCACAGATACGCAGTATTTT,CASSYPGRVSTDTQYF
.,TRBV4-1,TRBJ2-7,TRBD2,TGCGCCAGCAGCTCCCAGCCGGGACTAGCGGGAGGTAGCTCCTACGAGCAGTACTTC,CASSSQPGLAGGSSYEQYF
few,TRBV11-2,TRBJ1-5,.,TGTGCCAGCAGCCTACGGGCAGGGCTGGATCAGCCCCAGCATTTT,CASSLRAGLDQPQHF
many,TRBV5-5,TRBJ2-1,TRBD2,TGTGCCAGCAGCTTGGGCGGGACTAGCAACAATGAGCAGTTCTTC,CASSLGGTSNNEQFF
.,TRBV29-1,TRBJ2-1,.,TGCAGCGCGTCCGGGACACGTTACAATGAGCAGTTCTTC,CSASGTRYNEQFF